This T cell receptor (beta chain) was sequenced for a study of CD8 T cells in Susac syndrome. This clonotype was detected only once. Sequencing of TCR beta drew on CD8+ and CD4+ T cells from blood. Negative isolation yielded CD4+ and CD8+ T cells, and FACS enriched TEMRA cells. Reverse transcription of about 0.45 to 1 ug RNA was performed with random hexamers. immunoSEQ multiplex PCR amplified TCR beta CDR3 across 54 Vbeta, 13 Jbeta. TCRdb re-derived calls from the immunoSEQ multiplex PCR reads in MiXCR, one entry per CDR3 protein. The sample lists approximately 170,000 distinct CDR3 sequences, about 91% seen once, with 0.08% in the top ten. Sequencing used CD4+ T cells from PBMCs. The TCR sequence derives from a human donor in good health.

CDR3 residues: CASSFRSHEQYF. In nucleotides, the CDR3 is TGTGCCAGCAGCTTCAGGAGCCACGAGCAGTACTTC. The J gene is TRBJ2-7, the V gene TRBV7-2; D is unresolved. Trimming left V 3 bases short and J 5 bases short, with 8 bases between. Germline values: CDR1 SGHTA, CDR2 FQGNSA. CDR3 length: 12 amino acids.